Given below is one T cell receptor (beta chain) in context. Losses at the gene ends were 1 base for V and 5 bases for J; bases not matched to a gene: 1. The germline CDR1 and CDR2 sequences are KGHSH and LQKENI. This CDR3 has 13 residues. The data stem from a study of blood T cell repertoires in COVID-19. This table comes from immunoSEQ multiplex PCR, and its TCRdb copy is limited to in-frame clones, with some not included. Of roughly 100,000 clones listed, approximately 86% are singletons. V is TRBV18 and J is TRBJ2-5, with TRBD2 matching 7 bases. Material for sequencing was peripheral blood. This TCR derives from a human donor in a cohort sampled during active COVID-19. CDR3 region: CASSPQGGETQYF. For the CDR3, the DNA is TGTGCCAGCTCACCACAGGGAGGGGAGACCCAGTACTTC. Using reference TRBV18 and TRBJ2-5 for the parts outside the CDR3, the full variable domain is NAGVMQNPRHLVRRRGQEARLRCSPMKGHSHVYWYRQLPEEGLKFMVYLQKENIIDESGMPKERFSAEFPKEGPSILRIQQVVRGDSAAYFCASSPQGGETQYFGPGTRLLVL.